This TCR beta chain was retrieved from a study of control samples from healthy donors and cancer patients. J lost 4 bases, V lost 5 bases, and 5 bases had no gene match. Germline loops: CDR1 SGHTA, CDR2 FQGNSA. This CDR3 is built from 14 residues. Here immunoSEQ multiplex PCR was the method, and the copy in TCRdb shows in-frame clones only, minus some. The table shows about 410,000 clones, with 75% to 95% occurring only once. V and J are TRBV7-2 and TRBJ1-2; TRBD1 agrees at 9 bases. This clonotype originated in a man aged 35 to 55 with head and neck cancer. Sequencing used PBMCs. Here the CDR3 reads CASSETGGIYGYTF. CDR3 nucleotides: TGTGCCAGCAGCGAAACAGGGGGCATCTATGGCTACACCTTC.